This T cell receptor (beta chain) was retrieved from a study of PD-1 blockade in classical Hodgkin lymphoma (dated by TCRdb to about 2020). Broadly, across the study: Nivolumab dosing was 3 mg/kg intravenously every 2 weeks, continuing until either disease progression or unacceptable toxicity. The study used TCR beta sequencing and CyTOF to define a peripheral blood immune signature of response to PD-1 blockade in classical Hodgkin lymphoma. Results the study describes overall, beyond this receptor: The study covered only a single clinical trial cohort, and the causes of the repertoire differences, possibly disease activity or prior therapy, were still not defined. By C4D1, a significant rise was seen in CD4+ TCR diversity but not in CD8+ TCR diversity (p=0.0027 vs p=0.16), and the rise was most apparent among complete responders (p=0.02). Lower diversity was seen in patients whose nivolumab began less than 1 year after ASCT, and these patients were left out of later analyses so that immune reconstitution would not confound the results. Among trial patients, those achieving complete response had baseline diversity similar to that of newly diagnosed patients, while diversity was significantly lower in partial responders and progressors. Baseline TCR diversity was reported as lower in newly diagnosed patients than in healthy donors, and lower still in relapsed/refractory patients.

As concerns this clone: What antigen it recognizes has not been identified. Base qualities are not at hand, and no much larger clone is one base apart.

Genomic DNA was isolated using the Qiagen DNeasy kit from unsorted PBMCs as well as from negatively selected CD4+ and CD8+ fractions. Amplification of TCR beta CDR3 regions was done by immunoSEQ multiplex PCR with primers that anneal to V and J segments. A synthetic immune receptor repertoire was used to minimize amplification bias, and any residual bias was removed computationally once sequencing was done. Per the source publication's procedure: Custom Python scripts were used to quantify repertoire diversity as the Shannon entropy index. The unsorted, CD4+ and CD8+ repertoires were each analyzed separately, with the exception of combined analyses, where CD4+ and CD8+ sequences were merged in silico. Clonal expansion was defined as at least a 2-fold frequency increase after treatment relative to C1D1, with a pseudocount of 0.5 for undetected baseline clones. Clones with 0 or 1 copy at C1D1 were defined as singleton clones, while clones with 2 or more copies were defined as non-singleton clones. Clones expanded in unsorted samples were labelled as CD4+, CD8+ or unknown by matching protein sequences in sorted samples from the same patient. Diversity changes from C1D1 to C4D1 were tested in paired samples using Wilcoxon tests. As stored in TCRdb, this immuneACCESS dataset retains in-frame rearrangements with V and J assigned. A fraction of the clones does not appear; measured against another copy, unresolved V genes explain less than half of the discrepancy, and the remainder lacks a known reason. The DNA was the basis for D and trimming; V, J and clone size are from that table. The sample includes around 25,000 clones, with around 64% observed a single time. The ten largest clones add up to 12% of the sample.

The cysteine opens and the phenylalanine closes a CDR3 of 18 amino acids. Just the 54-base CDR3 DNA is kept, in frame starting at base 1. As encoded in the germline V gene, CDR1 is SGHTA while CDR2 is FQGTGA. The germline V end is reduced by 0 bases and the J end by 3 bases; junction bases left unmatched: 6. What this sample's time point label stands for: cycle 2 day 1 (C2D1) of nivolumab. Every trial patient had relapsed following autologous stem cell transplantation, and prior brentuximab vedotin exposure was what differed among cohorts A, B and C. The trial cohort comprised a few dozen patients with relapsed/refractory classical Hodgkin lymphoma whose best overall responses were complete response, partial response or progressive disease. Trial patients were treated with single-agent nivolumab in the multi-cohort phase II CheckMate 205 trial. An independent review committee assessed best overall response by applying the 2007 International Working Group response criteria. Trial PBMCs were obtained immediately prior to nivolumab initiation (C1D1) and on therapy at cycle 2 day 1 and cycle 4 day 1. After peripheral blood was drawn into 8 mL Vacutainer Cell Preparation Tubes, PBMCs were isolated by centrifugation and then cryopreserved.

Sequences were derived from peripheral blood mononuclear cells (PBMCs), sampled before the second cycle of nivolumab. The clonotype was recovered from a human donor with classical Hodgkin lymphoma. The sequence links TRBV7-3 to TRBJ2-3, with 13 bases in between that match TRBD2. In nucleotide form, the sequence is TGTGCCAGCAGCTTAACAACTAGCGGGAGGGCCGAGACAGATACGCAGTATTTT. This sequence encodes CASSLTTSGRAETDTQYF.